A selection of T cell receptor beta chains follows, all from one sample in a study of cytomegalovirus exposure and HLA in healthy donors. The protocol was immunoSEQ multiplex PCR, while the TCRdb copy is restricted to in-frame clones and leaves out a portion. Of about 250,000 clones in the sample, less than 90% were seen once. Sequenced: PBMCs. Receptor source: a man aged 18-30 years in good health and CMV-seropositive. Both conserved end residues are part of each CDR3. Each record gives: CDR3 protein, CDR3 DNA, CDR3 length, J gene, clone size, D gene, V gene. D genes are given only for firm matches. Clone size, where shown, is once, few, many, or a class for clones that have expanded.

CASSLVGGEDNQPQHF,TGTGCCAGCAGCTTAGTAGGGGGCGAGGACAATCAGCCCCAGCATTTT,16,TRBJ1-5,.,TRBD1,TRBV7-9
CASSLAGRGEAFF,TGCGCCAGCAGCTTGGCTGGACGGGGTGAAGCTTTCTTT,13,TRBJ1-1,.,.,TRBV5-1
CASSPRTGADHEQYF,TGTGCCAGCTCACCTCGGACAGGGGCTGACCACGAGCAGTACTTC,15,TRBJ2-7,.,TRBD1,TRBV18
CASRGRGSNTEAFF,TGTGCCAGCAGAGGCAGGGGCTCAAACACTGAAGCTTTCTTT,14,TRBJ1-1,.,.,TRBV5-6
CASSPAATGELFF,TGTGCCAGTAGTCCGGCAGCGACCGGGGAGCTGTTTTTT,13,TRBJ2-2,few,.,TRBV19
CASMDHPWDTTTGELFF,TGTGCCAGCATGGATCACCCGTGGGACACCACCACCGGGGAGCTGTTTTTT,17,TRBJ2-2,.,.,TRBV28
CASSLQTAGFEQYF,TGTGCCAGCAGTTTGCAGACGGCCGGTTTTGAGCAGTACTTC,14,TRBJ2-7,.,.,TRBV27
CASSTSGTDYEQYF,TGCGCCAGCAGCACGTCCGGGACAGACTACGAGCAGTACTTC,14,TRBJ2-7,.,TRBD1,TRBV5-1
CASSIDSGGNTEAFF,TGTGCCAGCAGCATAGACTCCGGCGGGAACACTGAAGCTTTCTTT,15,TRBJ1-1,.,.,TRBV5-4
CASSAGGEGYTF,TGCGCCAGCAGCGCAGGGGGGGAAGGCTACACCTTC,12,TRBJ1-2,.,TRBD1,TRBV5-1
CASSQVGQAEPGANVLTF,TGCGCCAGCAGCCAAGTAGGCCAGGCCGAACCCGGGGCCAACGTCCTGACTTTC,18,TRBJ2-6,.,.,TRBV4-1
CASSVWNLDQPQHF,TGTGCCAGCAGTGTTTGGAATCTTGATCAGCCCCAGCATTTT,14,TRBJ1-5,.,.,TRBV6-1
CAWTKGLAGGADTQYF,TGTGCCTGGACCAAGGGACTAGCGGGAGGCGCAGATACGCAGTATTTT,16,TRBJ2-3,.,TRBD2,TRBV30
CASSLAAAGGGEQYF,TGTGCCAGCAGCTTGGCCGCGGCGGGAGGCGGCGAGCAGTACTTC,15,TRBJ2-7,.,TRBD2,TRBV5-4
CASSGSGGYEQYF,TGTGCCAGCAGCGGAAGCGGTGGATACGAGCAGTACTTC,13,TRBJ2-7,.,.,TRBV9
CASRNIAGGTEAFF,TGTGCCAGCAGGAACATCGCCGGGGGCACTGAAGCTTTCTTT,14,TRBJ1-1,few,.,TRBV25-1
CASSLAASGEAFF,TGTGCCAGCAGTTTGGCGGCCTCCGGCGAAGCTTTCTTT,13,TRBJ1-1,.,.,TRBV27
CAWSGLFGNQPQHF,TGTGCCTGGAGTGGACTGTTTGGCAATCAGCCCCAGCATTTT,14,TRBJ1-5,.,.,TRBV30
CASRTEGSQTQHF,TGTGCCAGCAGGACCGAAGGGTCTCAGACCCAGCATTTT,13,TRBJ1-5,once,.,TRBV2
CASSLAGNNQPQHF,TGTGCCAGCAGCTTAGCAGGGAACAATCAGCCCCAGCATTTT,14,TRBJ1-5,.,.,TRBV7-2
CASSVDARGNTEAFF,TGTGCCAGCAGCGTAGATGCGAGGGGGAACACTGAAGCTTTCTTT,15,TRBJ1-1,once,.,TRBV9
CASSVASGYPSTDTQYF,TGTGCCAGCAGCGTAGCCTCGGGATATCCTAGCACAGATACGCAGTATTTT,17,TRBJ2-3,.,.,TRBV9
CASSGAGANTGELFF,TGTGCCAGCAGCGGGGCTGGGGCGAACACCGGGGAGCTGTTTTTT,15,TRBJ2-2,.,.,TRBV28
CASSGGIYTGELFF,TGTGCCAGCAGCGGCGGGATCTACACCGGGGAGCTGTTTTTT,14,TRBJ2-2,.,.,TRBV9
CASSIDWGAEQYF,TGTGCCAGTAGTATAGATTGGGGGGCTGAGCAGTACTTC,13,TRBJ2-7,.,.,TRBV19
CASSPTVSSNYGYTF,TGTGCCAGCAGTCCGACGGTTAGTTCTAACTATGGCTACACCTTC,15,TRBJ1-2,.,.,TRBV6-5